This T cell receptor (beta chain) was identified during a study of early T cells in non-severe SARS-CoV-2 infection. Study-level background: RNA in bulk from unsorted whole blood was sequenced, and chains were unpaired.

This CDR3 is 14 amino acids long. V lost 5 bases and J lost 5, with 15 bases in between. Germline V gene lookup returns CDR1 SSHAT and CDR2 FNYEAQ (reference sequence). Tagging with unique molecular identifiers was applied to individual cDNA molecules. A single record per CDR3 protein comes from TCRdb applying MiXCR to the 5' RACE reads. The sample lists about 49,000 distinct CDR3 sequences, approximately 12% occurring once. The table lists this clonotype with a few counts. The rearrangement links TRBV7-7 to TRBJ2-5; a possible D gene is TRBD1 (7 bases). The specimen comprised whole blood, sampled at baseline. The TCR comes from an adult who was a healthcare worker with PCR-confirmed SARS-CoV-2 infection or an uninfected control (not recorded which). CDR3 in DNA: TGTGCCAGCAGCCGACAGGGACTTGAGGAGACCCAGTACTTC. It translates to CASSRQGLEETQYF.